The T cell receptor beta chain described here comes from a study of blood T cell repertoires in COVID-19. Study-wide context: The study drew acute and convalescent COVID-19 samples from the United States, Italy and Spain. PBMCs, B-cell-depleted T cells, or T cells were the source of the cDNA or gDNA that made up the material.

In the original analysis: Amplification of reference gene primers was used by the study to estimate nucleated cell counts. The assay was immunoSEQ multiplex PCR, and TCRdb's table has in-frame clones only and misses some. V, J and clone size reflect that table, while D and trimming were determined from the DNA. The table includes around 68,000 clones, more than 75% detected once. Trimming cost V 8 bases and J 1 base, with 11 bases left between them. CDR1 and CDR2 from the germline V gene are SNHLY and FYNNEI. The CDR3 is 13 amino acids. Sequenced material: peripheral blood. The receptor comes from a man aged 50-59 years with active COVID-19. The V call is TRBV2, the J call TRBJ1-2; a possible D gene is TRBD1 (6 bases). The CDR3 bases are TGTGCCAGCGGACAGCCGAATAACTATGGCTACACCTTC. It specifies CASGQPNNYGYTF.